Below, 11 T cell receptor beta chains from the same sample are listed, as sequenced in a study of cytomegalovirus exposure and HLA in healthy donors. 60 Vbeta and 13 Jbeta primers were used in PCR. Produced via immunoSEQ multiplex PCR; TCRdb's table is partial and in-frame only. This repertoire shows more than 80,000 clones, approximately 72% found once; its top ten account for over 4%. The sequencing sample was made of PBMCs. These receptors were taken from a woman aged 40 to 55 in good health and CMV-seropositive.

This chain connects TRBV6-5 to TRBJ2-5; 8 bases map to TRBD2. With V trimmed by 6 bases and J by 4 bases, 1 base remained unmatched. The germline CDR1 and CDR2 sequences are MNHEY and SVGAGI. The CDR3 runs 12 residues. The CDR3 sequence: CASSRGGETQYF. CDR3 sequence (DNA): TGTGCCAGCAGCCGGGGGGGAGAGACCCAGTACTTC.

This clone was seen only a few times. The V and J genes are TRBV6-5 and TRBJ2-1; 9 positions agree with TRBD1. The CDR3 contains 14 residues. In germline, CDR1 is MNHEY, CDR2 SVGAGI. The junction had 3 bases not matched to a gene; V was cut back by 5 bases and J by 4 bases. CDR3 in amino acids: CASSGDREYNEQFF. CDR3 DNA sequence: TGTGCCAGCAGTGGGGACAGGGAGTACAATGAGCAGTTCTTC.

The rearrangement joins TRBV9 to TRBJ2-1, with 8 bases aligning to TRBD2. Germline V gene data show CDR1 as SGDLS and CDR2 as YYNGEE. With 0 bases clipped from V and 8 bases from J, the junction kept 4 bases outside the gene matches. The CDR3 extends over 14 amino acids. The CDR3 region is CASSVAGLAHEQFF. The DNA for the CDR3 is TGTGCCAGCAGCGTAGCTGGACTAGCCCATGAGCAGTTCTTC.

The CDR3 DNA reads as TGTGCCAGCAGTGGGGGACTAGCGGGCAATGAGCAGTTCTTC. Protein product: CASSGGLAGNEQFF. The V gene is TRBV2, the J gene TRBJ2-1; 12 positions match TRBD2. Germline values: CDR1 SNHLY, CDR2 FYNNEI. The CDR3 has 14 residues. The trim removed 4 bases at V and 6 bases at J, leaving 1 base unmatched.

The V and J genes are TRBV19 and TRBJ2-3, with TRBD1 identical over 7 bases. Per the germline V gene, CDR1 is LNHDA and CDR2 is SQIVND (reference sequence). V was pared by 5 bases and J by 4 bases, with 12 bases of the junction left unmatched. The CDR3 length is 16 residues. The CDR3 DNA follows: TGTGCCAGTAGTCCGGGGACAGATCTCTCCGCAGATACGCAGTATTTT. This sequence encodes CASSPGTDLSADTQYF.

The chain joins TRBV19 to TRBJ2-5; TRBD2 matches 11 bases. The germline CDR1 and CDR2 sequences are LNHDA and SQIVND (reference sequence). This CDR3 has 14 residues. Trimming cost V 10 bases and J 4 bases; bases outside gene matches: 8. Here the CDR3 reads CATTSGSSVETQYF. DNA of the CDR3: TGTGCCACCACTAGCGGGAGTAGCGTAGAGACCCAGTACTTC. Looking up the rest from reference TRBV19 and TRBJ2-5 gives the full variable domain: DGGITQSPKYLFRKEGQNVTLSCEQNLNHDAMYWYRQDPGQGLRLIYYSQIVNDFQKGDIAEGYSVSREKKESFPLTVTSAQKNPTAFYLCATTSGSSVETQYFGPGTRLLVL.

This chain connects TRBV7-2 to TRBJ2-5, with 7 bases identical to TRBD2. Germline V gene data show CDR1 as SGHTA and CDR2 as FQGNSA. This CDR3 has 15 amino acids. Trimming cost V 1 base and J 5 bases; bases outside gene matches: 7. CDR3 coding DNA: TGTGCCAGCAGCTTAGATGGGAGGGCCATTGAGACCCAGTACTTC. Protein product: CASSLDGRAIETQYF.

The CDR3 is CASSLAGGRGGNTEAFF. The CDR3 DNA sequence: TGTGCCAGCAGCTTGGCCGGGGGAAGGGGCGGGAACACTGAAGCTTTCTTT. The gene calls are TRBV5-5 and TRBJ1-1; weak D call: TRBD1 (5 bases). Germline V gene lookup returns CDR1 SGHKS and CDR2 YYEKEE (reference sequence). V lost 0 bases and J lost 1, with 16 bases in between. The CDR3 is 17 amino acids.

This clone occurred once. The chain couples TRBV30 to TRBJ1-4; weak D call: TRBD1 (6 bases). This CDR3 region has 17 residues. Germline CDR1 reads GTSNPN; CDR2 reads SVGIG (reference sequence). V shed 1 base and J shed 7 bases, with 22 bases lying between them. CDR3: CAWSGGGQGWFGEKLFF. In nucleotides, the CDR3 is TGTGCCTGGAGTGGGGGCGGGCAGGGGTGGTTTGGTGAAAAACTGTTTTTT.

CDR3 coding DNA: TGTGCCAGCTCACCCGGGGACAGGCCCTACGAGCAGTACTTC. Its protein product is CASSPGDRPYEQYF. This chain links TRBV18 with TRBJ2-7, with TRBD1 matching over 8 bases. Germline assignment: CDR1 KGHSH and CDR2 LQKENI. This CDR3 has 14 residues. V was clipped by 3 bases and J by 2 bases; unmatched bases: 3.

This chain uses TRBV6-1 with TRBJ1-1; D uncertain. Between the trimmed V and J ends, which lost 2 bases and 1 base, there was a span of 5 bases. There are 13 residues in the CDR3. The germline V gene encodes CDR1 MNHNS and CDR2 SASEGT. The CDR3 loop reads CASSETGNTEAFF. The DNA for the CDR3 is TGTGCCAGCAGTGAAACGGGGAACACTGAAGCTTTCTTT.